This T cell receptor beta chain was recorded in a study of early T cells in non-severe SARS-CoV-2 infection (TCRdb year 2021). About the study as a whole: Bulk RNA from unsorted whole blood was used for TCR sequencing, so alpha and beta chains could not be paired. Results the study describes overall, beyond this receptor: VDJdb matching was skewed toward anti-spike CD8 responses, so virus-specific expansions were likely underestimated and private and CD4 specificities were missed.

This was a case-control study nested in a cohort of healthcare workers in London, UK, who had nasopharyngeal swab PCR tests and blood samples taken every week. Between 23 and 31 March 2020, the week of the UK lockdown, healthcare workers were enrolled and then followed up weekly for as long as 16 weeks. Spanning cysteine to phenylalanine, the CDR3 consists of 15 amino acids. The only DNA kept is the CDR3, 45 bases in frame from the first base. Deletion took 4 bases off V and 0 bases off J, with a span of 12 bases between the germline ends. Sequences SGHRS (CDR1) and YFSETQ (CDR2) are obtained from the germline V gene. The protocol used for the library was 5' RACE. Data came from a NextSeq 500. The TCR library protocol attached unique molecular identifiers to individual cDNA molecules to correct for sequencing error and PCR bias. Sequencing covered both TCR alpha and beta chains, and within each sample the abundances of alpha and beta sequences were tightly co-correlated. Per the authors' processing: Decombinator V4 was used to annotate the V gene, J gene and CDR3 of the TCR sequences. Expanded TCRs were defined as changing significantly between any two time points under a Poisson model with p below 0.0001. TCR abundances were normalised to the total number of TCRs sequenced in each sample and reported as counts per million. MAIT TCRs were defined by TRAV1-2 paired with TRAJ12, TRAJ20 or TRAJ33, and iNKT TCRs by TRAV10 paired with TRAJ18. VDJdb, accessed 1 November 2021, was searched for CMV, EBV and SARS-CoV-2 annotated TCRs, with TCRs annotated for multiple antigens excluded. TCRdb cleaned the public reads at Q25 with fastp, built clones with MiXCR and kept in-frame beta chains. Each record represents a unique CDR3 protein, reported with the most common genes and DNA among its rows. TCRdb, not the authors, supplied the V and J calls. Counted in this sample were under 85,000 distinct CDR3 sequences; around 12% of them appeared once. 15% of the sample comes from the top ten.

This clonotype was observed a handful of times. Its antigen specificity is not known. Base qualities are not at hand, and no much larger clone is one base apart. The sequences come from whole blood, collected at baseline. The chain was built from TRBV5-1 and TRBJ2-3, with the D segment identity uncertain. This TCR was recovered from an adult who was a healthcare worker with PCR-confirmed SARS-CoV-2 infection or an uninfected control (not recorded which). The donor label of this sample is uncertain. The CDR3 loop reads CASSKGRPSTDTQYF. The DNA sequence is given as TGCGCCAGCAGCAAAGGACGGCCTAGCACAGATACGCAGTATTTT.